These T cell receptor beta chains were read from a single sample in a study of CD8 T cells in ankylosing spondylitis. TCRdb re-called the 5' RACE reads through MiXCR, storing one row per CDR3 protein. The repertoire holds some 130,000 distinct CDR3 sequences, about 10% seen once, with 3.5% to 5% in the top ten. The sample comprised blood, either unsorted or a sorted T cell fraction (not recorded which). Receptor source: a female donor with ankylosing spondylitis or in good health (not recorded which). Both conserved end residues are part of each CDR3.

CDR3aa | j_gene | len | v_gene
CASSLKAATNEKLFF | TRBJ1-4 | 15 | TRBV12-3/TRBV12-4
CASSLDWDEQFF | TRBJ2-1 | 12 | TRBV7-9
CASSSPRGQISTTDTQYF | TRBJ2-3 | 18 | TRBV5-5
CASSSTGGADTQYF | TRBJ2-3 | 14 | TRBV7-2
CASSQDSRGANYNEQFF | TRBJ2-1 | 17 | TRBV14
CASSSTGLLAKNIQYF | TRBJ2-4 | 16 | TRBV13
CASSDNQKGGYGYTF | TRBJ1-2 | 15 | TRBV6-1
CASSFDRRPEAFF | TRBJ1-1 | 13 | TRBV5-6
CSAVTSQGSEQYF | TRBJ2-7 | 13 | TRBV20-1
CASSYLPGSGNTIYF | TRBJ1-3 | 15 | TRBV7-2
CASSIGINNEQFF | TRBJ2-1 | 13 | TRBV6-1
CASSLGTGGDEQFF | TRBJ2-1 | 14 | TRBV5-1
CASSPDRHQPQHF | TRBJ1-5 | 13 | TRBV18
CSVSPGTSMNTEAFF | TRBJ1-1 | 15 | TRBV29-1
CSARGDEQFF | TRBJ2-1 | 10 | TRBV20-1
CASSLEPRGTPNEQFF | TRBJ2-1 | 16 | TRBV5-1
CASSPGQAGTDTQYF | TRBJ2-3 | 15 | TRBV18
CASSTGGVYNEQFF | TRBJ2-1 | 14 | TRBV5-1
CASKIGTSRHEQFF | TRBJ2-1 | 14 | TRBV11-2
CASSLVASGDTQYF | TRBJ2-3 | 14 | TRBV7-2
CASSRTSGGIDTQYF | TRBJ2-3 | 15 | TRBV12-3/TRBV12-4
CASSLAGAQNTEAFF | TRBJ1-1 | 15 | TRBV5-1
CASSQNVGPGYTF | TRBJ1-2 | 13 | TRBV28
CASSQGRGNQPQHF | TRBJ1-5 | 14 | TRBV3-1